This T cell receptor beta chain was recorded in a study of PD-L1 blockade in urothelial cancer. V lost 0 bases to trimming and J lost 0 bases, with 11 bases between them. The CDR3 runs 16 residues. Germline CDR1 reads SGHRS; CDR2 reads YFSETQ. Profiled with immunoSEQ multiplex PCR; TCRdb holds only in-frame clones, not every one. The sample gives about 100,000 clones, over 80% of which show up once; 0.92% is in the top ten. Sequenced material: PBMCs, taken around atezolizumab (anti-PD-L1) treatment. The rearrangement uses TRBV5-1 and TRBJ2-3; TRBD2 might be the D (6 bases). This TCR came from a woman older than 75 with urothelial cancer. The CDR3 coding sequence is TGCGCCAGCAGCTTGGAGGTCGGGACTAGCACAGATACGCAGTATTTT. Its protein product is CASSLEVGTSTDTQYF. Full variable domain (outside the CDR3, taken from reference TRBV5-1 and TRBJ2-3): KAGVTQTPRYLIKTRGQQVTLSCSPISGHRSVSWYQQTPGQGLQFLFEYFSETQRNKGNFPGRFSGRQFSNSRSEMNVSTLELGDSALYLCASSLEVGTSTDTQYFGPGTRLTVL.